A selection of T cell receptor beta chains follows, all from one sample in a study of blood T cell repertoires in COVID-19. Repertoires were generated with immunoSEQ multiplex PCR, while TCRdb's copy carries only in-frame clones and drops some. This sample has approximately 150,000 clones, with around 80% found just once. Sequenced sample: peripheral blood. Receptors were obtained from a woman of 80 years or more with acute or convalescent COVID-19. The CDR3 runs from the conserved cysteine through the conserved F or W. The D gene is left open where the match is weak. Clone size is shown for a subset of rows, as once, few, many or a class of expanded clone.

CASSQLGQSNQPQHF TGCGCCAGCAGCCAACTCGGACAGAGCAATCAGCCCCAGCATTTT 15 TRBV4-1 NA TRBJ1-5 NA
CASSASTGFGNTIYF TGTGCCAGCAGCGCCTCAACAGGGTTCGGAAACACCATATATTTT 15 TRBV7-8 NA TRBJ1-3 NA
CASSQGTGGYGYTF TGTGCCAGCAGCCAGGGGACAGGGGGCTATGGCTACACCTTC 14 TRBV3-1/TRBV3-2 TRBD1 TRBJ1-2 NA
CASSLLTSGPSTGELFF TGTGCCAGCAGCCTCCTAACTAGCGGGCCCAGCACCGGGGAGCTGTTTTTT 17 TRBV5-5 TRBD2 TRBJ2-2 once
CAWSPDKVSYGYTF TGTGCCTGGAGCCCGGACAAGGTCTCCTATGGCTACACCTTC 14 TRBV30 NA TRBJ1-2 NA
CASSPPRGGVLMSNEKLFF TGTGCCAGCAGCCCACCAAGAGGGGGGGTTCTCATGTCTAATGAAAAACTGTTTTTT 19 TRBV7-9 NA TRBJ1-4 NA
CASSYSRGIGDTEAFF TGTGCCAGCAGTTACTCTCGGGGAATCGGTGACACTGAAGCTTTCTTT 16 TRBV6-5 NA TRBJ1-1 once
CASSSQVHTGELFF TGTGCCAGTAGTAGCCAGGTGCACACCGGGGAGCTGTTTTTT 14 TRBV19 NA TRBJ2-2 NA
CASSYRGAGENIQYF TGTGCCAGCAGCTACCGGGGTGCAGGGGAAAACATTCAGTACTTC 15 TRBV11-2 NA TRBJ2-4 NA
CASRAPGTGATDTQYF TGTGCCAGTAGAGCTCCCGGGACAGGGGCGACAGATACGCAGTATTTT 16 TRBV19 TRBD1 TRBJ2-3 NA